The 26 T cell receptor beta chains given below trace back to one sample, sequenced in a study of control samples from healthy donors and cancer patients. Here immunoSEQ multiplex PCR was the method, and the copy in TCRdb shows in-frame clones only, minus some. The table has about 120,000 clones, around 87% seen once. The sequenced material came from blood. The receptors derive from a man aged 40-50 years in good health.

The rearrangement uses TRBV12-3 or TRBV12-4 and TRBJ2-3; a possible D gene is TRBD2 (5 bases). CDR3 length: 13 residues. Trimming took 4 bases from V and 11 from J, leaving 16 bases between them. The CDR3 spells CASSSGSLVGQYF. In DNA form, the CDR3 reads TGTGCCAGCAGTTCGGGAAGCCTGGTCGGGCAGTATTTT.

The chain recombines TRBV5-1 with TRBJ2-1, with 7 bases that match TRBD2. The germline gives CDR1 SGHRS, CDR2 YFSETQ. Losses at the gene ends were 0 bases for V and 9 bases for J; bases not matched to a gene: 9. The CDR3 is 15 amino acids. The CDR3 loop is CASSLASLANGEQFF. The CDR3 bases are TGCGCCAGCAGCTTGGCCTCACTAGCGAACGGTGAGCAGTTCTTC.

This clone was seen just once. The CDR3 coding sequence is TGTGCCAGCAGTGAATACAGGGGGAACACTGAAGCTTTCTTT. Translated, it gives CASSEYRGNTEAFF. The chain is built from TRBV6-1 and TRBJ1-1; 7 bases map to TRBD1. Germline V gives CDR1 MNHNS, CDR2 SASEGT. The CDR3 is 14 residues long. After removal of 2 bases from V and 1 base from J, the junction contained 1 base not matched to a gene.

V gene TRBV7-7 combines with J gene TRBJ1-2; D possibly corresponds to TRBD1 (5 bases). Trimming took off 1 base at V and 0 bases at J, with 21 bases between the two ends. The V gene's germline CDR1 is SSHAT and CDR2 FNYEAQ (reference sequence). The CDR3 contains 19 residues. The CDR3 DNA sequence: TGTGCCAGCAGCTTAGTAAGGAGCGGGGGACTGGCGGCTAACTATGGCTACACCTTC. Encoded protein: CASSLVRSGGLAANYGYTF. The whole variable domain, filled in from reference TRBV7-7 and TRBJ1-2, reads GAGVSQSPRYKVTKRGQDVTLRCDPISSHATLYWYQQALGQGPEFLTYFNYEAQPDKSGLPSDRFSAERPEGSISTLTIQRTEQRDSAMYRCASSLVRSGGLAANYGYTFGSGTRLTVV.

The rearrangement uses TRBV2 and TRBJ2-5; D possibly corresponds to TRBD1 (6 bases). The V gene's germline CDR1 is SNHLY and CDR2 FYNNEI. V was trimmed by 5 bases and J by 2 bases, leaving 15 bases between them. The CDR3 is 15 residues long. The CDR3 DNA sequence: TGTGCCAGCAGTTCACAGGGAGCCGGTCAAGAGACCCAGTACTTC. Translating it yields CASSSQGAGQETQYF.

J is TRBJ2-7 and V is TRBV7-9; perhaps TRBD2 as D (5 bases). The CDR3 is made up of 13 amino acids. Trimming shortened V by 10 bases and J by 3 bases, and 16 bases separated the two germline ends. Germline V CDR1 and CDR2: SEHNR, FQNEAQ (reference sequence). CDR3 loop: CATAPGVGYEQYF. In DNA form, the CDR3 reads TGTGCCACTGCCCCCGGGGTCGGCTACGAGCAGTACTTC. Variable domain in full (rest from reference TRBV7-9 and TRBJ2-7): DTGVSQNPRHKITKRGQNVTFRCDPISEHNRLYWYRQTLGQGPEFLTYFQNEAQLEKSRLLSDRFSAERPKGSFSTLEIQRTEQGDSAMYLCATAPGVGYEQYFGPGTRLTVT.

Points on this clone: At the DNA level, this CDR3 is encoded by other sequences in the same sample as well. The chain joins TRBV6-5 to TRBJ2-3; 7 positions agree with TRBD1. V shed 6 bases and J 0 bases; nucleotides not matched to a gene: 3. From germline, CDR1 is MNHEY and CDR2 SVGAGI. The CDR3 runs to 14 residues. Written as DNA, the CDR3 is TGTGCCAGCAGGACACAGGGGAGCACAGATACGCAGTATTTT. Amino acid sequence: CASRTQGSTDTQYF.

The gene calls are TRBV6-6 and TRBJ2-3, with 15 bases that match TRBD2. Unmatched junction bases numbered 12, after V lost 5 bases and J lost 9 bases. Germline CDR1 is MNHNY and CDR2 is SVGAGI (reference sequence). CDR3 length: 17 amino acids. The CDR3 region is CASSPGTSGGSRGTQYF. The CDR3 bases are TGTGCCAGCAGTCCTGGGACTAGCGGGGGGTCCCGAGGAACGCAGTATTTT.

CDR3 residues: CASSQPGEGEQFF. As DNA, the CDR3 is TGCGCCAGCAGCCAGCCCGGGGAAGGTGAGCAGTTCTTC. The chain carries TRBV4-3 and TRBJ2-1; possibly TRBD2 for D (5 bases). This CDR3 has 13 residues. From germline, CDR1 is LGHNA and CDR2 YSLEER. V gave up 3 bases and J gave up 9 bases, with 12 bases separating them.

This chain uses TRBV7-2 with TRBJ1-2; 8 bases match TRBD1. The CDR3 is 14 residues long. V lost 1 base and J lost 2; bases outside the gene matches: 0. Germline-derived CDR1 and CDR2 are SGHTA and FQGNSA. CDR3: CASSLGTGNYGYTF. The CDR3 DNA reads TGTGCCAGCAGCTTAGGGACAGGGAACTATGGCTACACCTTC.

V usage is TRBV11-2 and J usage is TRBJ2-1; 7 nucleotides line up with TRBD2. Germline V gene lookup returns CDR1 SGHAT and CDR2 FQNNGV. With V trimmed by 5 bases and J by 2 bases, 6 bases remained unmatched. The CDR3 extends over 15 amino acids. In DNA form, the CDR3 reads TGTGCCAGCAGCCCAAGCGGGGAGACCTACAATGAGCAGTTCTTC. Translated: CASSPSGETYNEQFF.

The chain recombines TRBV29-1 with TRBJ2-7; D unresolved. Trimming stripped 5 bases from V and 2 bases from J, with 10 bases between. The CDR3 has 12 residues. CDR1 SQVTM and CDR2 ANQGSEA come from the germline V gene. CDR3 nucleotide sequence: TGCAGCGTTCAAGGGAACACCTACGAGCAGTACTTC. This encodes CSVQGNTYEQYF.

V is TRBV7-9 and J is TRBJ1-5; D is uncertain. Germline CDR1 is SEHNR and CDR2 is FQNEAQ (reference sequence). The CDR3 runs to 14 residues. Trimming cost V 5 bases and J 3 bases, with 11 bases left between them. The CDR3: CASSGVADNQPQHF. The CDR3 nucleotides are TGTGCCAGCAGCGGGGTGGCAGACAATCAGCCCCAGCATTTT. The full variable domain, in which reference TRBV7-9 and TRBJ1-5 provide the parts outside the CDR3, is DTGVSQNPRHKITKRGQNVTFRCDPISEHNRLYWYRQTLGQGPEFLTYFQNEAQLEKSRLLSDRFSAERPKGSFSTLEIQRTEQGDSAMYLCASSGVADNQPQHFGDGTRLSIL.

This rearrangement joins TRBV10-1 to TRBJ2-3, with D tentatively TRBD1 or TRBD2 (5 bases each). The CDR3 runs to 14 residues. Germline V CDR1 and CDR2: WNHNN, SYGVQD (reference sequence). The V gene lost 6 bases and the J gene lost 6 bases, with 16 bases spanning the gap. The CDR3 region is CASSWDRDPDTQYF. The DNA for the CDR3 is TGCGCCAGCAGCTGGGACCGGGACCCGGATACGCAGTATTTT.

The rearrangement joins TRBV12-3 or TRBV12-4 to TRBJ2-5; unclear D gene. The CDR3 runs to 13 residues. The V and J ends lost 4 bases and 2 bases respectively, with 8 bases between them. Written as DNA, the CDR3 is TGTGCCAGCAGTTCTCAACCTCAAGAGACCCAGTACTTC. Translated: CASSSQPQETQYF.

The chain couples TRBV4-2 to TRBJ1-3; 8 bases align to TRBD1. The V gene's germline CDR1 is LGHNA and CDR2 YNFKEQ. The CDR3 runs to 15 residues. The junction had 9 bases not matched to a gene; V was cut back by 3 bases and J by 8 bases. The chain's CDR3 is CASSQQGASGDTIYF. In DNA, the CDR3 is TGTGCCAGCAGCCAGCAGGGGGCCAGTGGGGACACCATATATTTT.

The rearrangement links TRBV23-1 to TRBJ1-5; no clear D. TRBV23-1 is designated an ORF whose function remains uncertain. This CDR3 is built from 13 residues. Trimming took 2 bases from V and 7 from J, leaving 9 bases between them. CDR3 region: CASSQPRCQPQHF. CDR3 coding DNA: TGCGCCAGCAGTCAACCCCGTTGCCAGCCCCAGCATTTT.

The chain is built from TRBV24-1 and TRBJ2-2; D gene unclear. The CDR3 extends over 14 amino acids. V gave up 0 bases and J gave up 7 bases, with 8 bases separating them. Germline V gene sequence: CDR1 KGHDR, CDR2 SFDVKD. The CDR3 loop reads CATSDLERSGELFF. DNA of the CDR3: TGTGCCACCAGTGATTTGGAACGCAGCGGGGAGCTGTTTTTT.

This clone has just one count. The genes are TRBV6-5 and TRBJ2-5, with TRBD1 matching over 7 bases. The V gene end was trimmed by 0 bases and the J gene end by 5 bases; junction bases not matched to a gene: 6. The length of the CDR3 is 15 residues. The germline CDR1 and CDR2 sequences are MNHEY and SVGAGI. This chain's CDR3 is CASSYSRGRYETQYF. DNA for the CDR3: TGTGCCAGCAGTTACTCGAGGGGGCGTTATGAGACCCAGTACTTC.

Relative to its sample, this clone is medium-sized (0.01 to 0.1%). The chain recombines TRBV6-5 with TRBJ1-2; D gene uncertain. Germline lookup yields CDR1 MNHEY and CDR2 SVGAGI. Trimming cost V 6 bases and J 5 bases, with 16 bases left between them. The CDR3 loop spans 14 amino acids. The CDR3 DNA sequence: TGTGCCAGCAGAGGGCCAGCCAATTCGTATGGCTACACCTTC. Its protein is CASRGPANSYGYTF.

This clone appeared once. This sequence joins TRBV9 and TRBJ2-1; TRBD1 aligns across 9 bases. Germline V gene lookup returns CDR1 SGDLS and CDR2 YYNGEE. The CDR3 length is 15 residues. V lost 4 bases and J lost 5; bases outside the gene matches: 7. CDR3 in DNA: TGTGCCAGCAGCCCCCGACAGGGGGATGACAATGAGCAGTTCTTC. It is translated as CASSPRQGDDNEQFF.

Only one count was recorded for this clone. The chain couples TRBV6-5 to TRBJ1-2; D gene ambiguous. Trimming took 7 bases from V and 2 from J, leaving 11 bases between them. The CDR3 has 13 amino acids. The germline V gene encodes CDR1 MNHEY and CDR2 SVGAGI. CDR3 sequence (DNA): TGTGCCAGCACCCCAACAATCAACTATGGCTACACCTTC. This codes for CASTPTINYGYTF.

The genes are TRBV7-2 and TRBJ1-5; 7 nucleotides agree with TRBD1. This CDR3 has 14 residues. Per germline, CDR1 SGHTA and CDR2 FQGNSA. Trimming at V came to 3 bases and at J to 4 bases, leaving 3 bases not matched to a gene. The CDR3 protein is CASSFDRENQPQHF. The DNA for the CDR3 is TGTGCCAGCAGCTTCGACAGGGAAAATCAGCCCCAGCATTTT.

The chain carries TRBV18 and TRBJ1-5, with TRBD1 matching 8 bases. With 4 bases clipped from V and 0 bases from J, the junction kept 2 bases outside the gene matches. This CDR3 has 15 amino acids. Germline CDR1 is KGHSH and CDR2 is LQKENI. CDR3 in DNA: TGTGCCAGCTCACTGGGACAGGTTAGCAATCAGCCCCAGCATTTT. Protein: CASSLGQVSNQPQHF. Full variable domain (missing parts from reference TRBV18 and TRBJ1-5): NAGVMQNPRHLVRRRGQEARLRCSPMKGHSHVYWYRQLPEEGLKFMVYLQKENIIDESGMPKERFSAEFPKEGPSILRIQQVVRGDSAAYFCASSLGQVSNQPQHFGDGTRLSIL.

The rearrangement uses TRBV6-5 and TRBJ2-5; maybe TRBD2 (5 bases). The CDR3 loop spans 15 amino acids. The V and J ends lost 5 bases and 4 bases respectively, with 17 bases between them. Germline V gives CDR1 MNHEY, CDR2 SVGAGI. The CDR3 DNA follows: TGTGCCAGCAGTACCACAACCGGGGTCGTAGAGACCCAGTACTTC. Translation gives CASSTTTGVVETQYF.

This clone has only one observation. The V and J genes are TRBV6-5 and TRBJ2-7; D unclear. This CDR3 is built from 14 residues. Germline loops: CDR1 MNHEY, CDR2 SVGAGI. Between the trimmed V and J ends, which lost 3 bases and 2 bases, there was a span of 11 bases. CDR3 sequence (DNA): TGTGCCAGCAGTTATTCGGCACAAACCTACGAGCAGTACTTC. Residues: CASSYSAQTYEQYF.